This T cell receptor beta chain comes out of a study of CD8+ T cells in alopecia areata. Whole-study context: Twice daily, treated patients received 5 to 10 mg of oral tofacitinib. Tofacitinib dosing lasted 6 to 18 months, which was then followed by 6 months off drug.

As concerns this clone: Its antigen is currently unknown.

The authors sorted CD4+ and CD8+ T cells from PBMCs. Study conclusions and caveats: Patients displayed less clarity in TCR sharing than mice, a finding possibly related to HLA.

V was trimmed by 4 bases and J by 6 bases, leaving 15 bases between them. Germline CDR1 is SGHNT and CDR2 is YYREEE (reference sequence). The CDR3 runs to 14 residues. The authors extracted RNA and reverse transcribed it into cDNA as the sequencing template. The method was immunoSEQ multiplex PCR; TCRdb's version includes in-frame clones alone and lacks a portion of them. This table holds some 130,000 clones, over 50% found once. The material sequenced was CD4+ T cells sorted from blood, taken at week 0. This receptor was obtained from a human donor with alopecia areata. The V call is TRBV5-4, the J call TRBJ2-3; D is uncertain. CDR3 sequence (DNA): TGTGCCAGCAGCCCCGCCGGGCTCCGGGATACGCAGTATTTT. Translating it yields CASSPAGLRDTQYF.